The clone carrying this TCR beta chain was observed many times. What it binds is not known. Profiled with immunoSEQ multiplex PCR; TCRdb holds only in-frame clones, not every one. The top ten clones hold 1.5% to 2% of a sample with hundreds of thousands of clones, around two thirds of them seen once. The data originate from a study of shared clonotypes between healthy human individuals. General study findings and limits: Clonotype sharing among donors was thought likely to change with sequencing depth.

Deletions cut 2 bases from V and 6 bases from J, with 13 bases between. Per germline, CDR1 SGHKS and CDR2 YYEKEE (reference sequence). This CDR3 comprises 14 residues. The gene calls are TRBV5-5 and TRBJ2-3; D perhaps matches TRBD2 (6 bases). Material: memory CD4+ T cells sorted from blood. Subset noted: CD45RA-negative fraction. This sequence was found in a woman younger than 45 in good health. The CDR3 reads CASSLQTRGDTQYF. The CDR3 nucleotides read TGTGCCAGCAGCTTACAAACCCGGGGGGATACGCAGTATTTT.